The 24 T cell receptor beta chains listed next were all sequenced from one sample in a study of CD8+ T cells in alopecia areata. Treatment: oral pan-JAK inhibitor, 5-10 mg twice daily. Sequencing relied on a cDNA template that was reverse transcribed from extracted RNA. Using immunoSEQ multiplex PCR, the repertoire was profiled, and TCRdb retains in-frame clones only, with some absent. The sample carries approximately 210,000 clones, approximately 56% recorded once. Sample: CD4+ T cells sorted from blood, taken at week 4, from a patient treated with tofacitinib. The receptor source for this set is a human donor with alopecia areata.

The rearrangement links TRBV2 to TRBJ2-3; 10 positions match TRBD2. Germline V gene lookup returns CDR1 SNHLY and CDR2 FYNNEI. The CDR3 has 14 amino acids. V shed 6 bases and J 1 base; nucleotides not matched to a gene: 1. The CDR3 spells CASSGLAGTDTQYF. The CDR3 nucleotides are TGTGCCAGCAGCGGACTAGCGGGCACAGATACGCAGTATTTT.

The chain recombines TRBV30 with TRBJ1-1; D may be TRBD1 (6 bases). V dropped 3 bases and J dropped 1 base, with 6 bases sitting between them. The CDR3 is 12 amino acids. CDR1 and CDR2 (germline): GTSNPN, SVGIG (reference sequence). Here the CDR3 reads CAWRGGNTEAFF. CDR3 DNA sequence: TGTGCCTGGAGAGGGGGGAACACTGAAGCTTTCTTT.

Notes on this clone: One end of the junction varies from germline; a read error may be responsible. The chain employs TRBV7-2 and TRBJ2-1; D may be TRBD2 (6 bases). The germline V gene has CDR1 SGHTA and CDR2 FQGNSA. The CDR3 has 14 amino acids. The CDR3 coding sequence is TGTGCCAGCACCTTAGCGGAATCCTACAATGAGCAGTTCTTC. This gives the protein CASTLAESYNEQFF.

The chain combines TRBV29-1 with TRBJ2-7, with D tentatively TRBD1 (5 bases). This CDR3 is 15 amino acids long. V was pared by 8 bases and J by 5 bases, with 25 bases between. Looked up from germline, CDR1 is SQVTM and CDR2 is ANQGSEA. The CDR3 reads CSTLSPGNLPNEQYF. CDR3 bases: TGCAGCACCCTGTCCCCAGGGAATCTTCCGAACGAGCAGTACTTC.

V and J are TRBV5-1 and TRBJ1-4, with TRBD1 matching over 9 bases. CDR3 length equals 13 residues. Germline CDR1 reads SGHRS; CDR2 reads YFSETQ. The ends lost 7 bases at V and 7 bases at J; junction bases unmatched: 5. CDR3 bases: TGCGCCAGCGGGGACAGGGTTGGTGAAAAACTGTTTTTT. It specifies CASGDRVGEKLFF.

V and J are TRBV29-1 and TRBJ2-3, with TRBD2 as a possible D gene (6 bases). Germline CDR1 is SQVTM and CDR2 is ANQGSEA. The V gene lost 5 bases and the J gene lost 0 bases, with 18 bases spanning the gap. The CDR3 is made up of 16 amino acids. In nucleotides, the CDR3 is TGCAGCGTTCCAGCCCGCGGGACCTCTAGCACAGATACGCAGTATTTT. Translated, it gives CSVPARGTSSTDTQYF.

This clone was found a few times. V and J are TRBV5-1 and TRBJ2-7; D is perhaps TRBD1 (5 bases). The CDR3 has 13 residues. The germline CDR1 and CDR2 sequences are SGHRS and YFSETQ. Trimming left V 2 bases short and J 1 base short, with 7 bases between. CDR3: CASSFDRSYEQYF. The CDR3 DNA reads as TGCGCCAGCAGCTTTGACAGATCCTACGAGCAGTACTTC.

This sequence joins TRBV2 and TRBJ2-3, with D maybe TRBD1 (6 bases). Trimming took 6 bases from V and 3 from J, leaving 13 bases between them. Germline V gives CDR1 SNHLY, CDR2 FYNNEI. There are 14 residues in the CDR3. CDR3 protein: CASSQGTRTDTQYF. DNA for the CDR3: TGTGCCAGCAGCCAGGGGACGAGGACAGATACGCAGTATTTT.

This clone was found a few times. The J gene is TRBJ2-1, the V gene TRBV11-3; no reliable D call. The V gene's germline CDR1 is SGHNT and CDR2 YENEEA. The CDR3 has 13 amino acids. With 1 base removed from V and 7 bases from J, the gap between germline ends came to 8 bases. In nucleotides, the CDR3 is TGTGCCAGCAGCTTAGTAAGTGGGAATGAGCAGTTCTTC. Protein sequence: CASSLVSGNEQFF.

The gene calls are TRBV5-1 and TRBJ2-4; unclear D gene. The V end was cut by 2 bases, the J end by 5 bases, with 2 bases between. Germline CDR1 reads SGHRS; CDR2 reads YFSETQ. This CDR3 contains 11 residues. The CDR3 sequence: CASSLQNIQYF. CDR3 nucleotide sequence: TGCGCCAGCAGCTTACAAAACATTCAGTACTTC.

Only a few counts were recorded for this clone. The rearrangement joins TRBV11-2 to TRBJ1-1; D perhaps matches TRBD1 (6 bases). Germline loops: CDR1 SGHAT, CDR2 FQNNGV. The CDR3 totals 13 residues. V lost 5 bases and J lost 0, with 7 bases in between. CDR3 residues: CASSRTVNTEAFF. The CDR3 DNA is TGTGCCAGCAGCCGGACAGTGAACACTGAAGCTTTCTTT.

The chain recombines TRBV20-1 with TRBJ1-2; D gene ambiguous. Germline CDR1 and CDR2: DFQATT and SNEGSKA (reference sequence). The CDR3 has 11 amino acids. This CDR3 reads CGGTDGYGYTF. The CDR3 coding sequence is TGCGGCGGCACGGATGGCTATGGCTACACCTTC.

The chain joins TRBV9 to TRBJ2-2, with 8 nucleotides matching TRBD2. The length of the CDR3 is 15 residues. V was pared by 1 base and J by 6 bases, with 5 bases of the junction left unmatched. Per germline, CDR1 SGDLS and CDR2 YYNGEE. CDR3: CASSVYGTRAGELFF. The CDR3 nucleotides read TGTGCCAGCAGCGTATACGGGACTAGAGCCGGGGAGCTGTTTTTT.

The chain links TRBV18 to TRBJ1-2; 7 bases agree with TRBD1. Germline lookup yields CDR1 KGHSH and CDR2 LQKENI. There are 16 residues in the CDR3. V lost 2 bases and J lost 4; bases outside the gene matches: 10. The CDR3 sequence is CASSPTTGQTSYGYTF. DNA for the CDR3: TGTGCCAGCTCACCAACCACGGGACAGACTTCCTATGGCTACACCTTC.

The count of this clone is one. The chain joins TRBV30 to TRBJ2-5, with TRBD1 matching over 7 bases. The junction had 4 bases not matched to a gene; V was cut back by 3 bases and J by 3 bases. Germline lookup yields CDR1 GTSNPN and CDR2 SVGIG (reference sequence). CDR3 length equals 13 residues. The CDR3: CAWRRGTEETQYF. CDR3 sequence (DNA): TGTGCCTGGAGAAGAGGGACAGAAGAGACCCAGTACTTC.

With respect to this clone: Additional DNA sequences in this sample encode the identical CDR3. This chain joins TRBV29-1 and TRBJ1-1; D is uncertain. CDR1 and CDR2 (germline): SQVTM, ANQGSEA. The CDR3 runs to 12 residues. Trimming removed 1 base at V and 2 bases at J, with 5 bases between. The CDR3 bases are TGCAGCGTTGAAGGTCGCAACACTGAAGCTTTCTTT. It yields the protein CSVEGRNTEAFF.

V usage is TRBV9 and J usage is TRBJ2-7; TRBD2 is a possible D gene (6 bases). Germline V gene sequence: CDR1 SGDLS, CDR2 YYNGEE. V shed 0 bases and J shed 6 bases, with 16 bases lying between them. The CDR3 spans 15 residues. Here the CDR3 DNA reads TGTGCCAGCAGCGTAGACGGACTACCGCGGAGCGAGCAGTACTTC. Translated: CASSVDGLPRSEQYF.

V is TRBV5-6 and J is TRBJ1-2, with D perhaps TRBD1 (6 bases). Germline CDR1 SGHDT, CDR2 YYEEEE. There are 16 residues in the CDR3. Deletions cut 3 bases from V and 8 bases from J, with 23 bases between. CDR3 loop: CASSYSLGQTQRGYTF. The CDR3 coding sequence is TGTGCCAGCAGCTACTCACTGGGACAAACTCAACGAGGCTACACCTTC.

The J gene is TRBJ2-1, the V gene TRBV29-1; tentatively, D is TRBD1 (6 bases). V was cut by 6 bases and J by 3 bases, with 12 bases left in between. Germline values: CDR1 SQVTM, CDR2 ANQGSEA. The CDR3 runs to 13 residues. The CDR3 here is CSVPQGNYNEQFF. The CDR3 DNA sequence: TGCAGCGTCCCCCAGGGGAACTACAATGAGCAGTTCTTC.

The chain joins TRBV5-1 to TRBJ2-5; D uncertain. Trimming took off 7 bases at V and 4 bases at J, with 14 bases between the two ends. Per the germline V gene, CDR1 is SGHRS and CDR2 is YFSETQ. This CDR3 region has 13 residues. CDR3 region: CASPKVDGETQYF. CDR3 bases: TGCGCCAGCCCTAAGGTGGATGGAGAGACCCAGTACTTC.

The CDR3 spells CAWNRNTEAFF. In nucleotides, the CDR3 is TGTGCCTGGAACAGGAACACTGAAGCTTTCTTT. The chain employs TRBV30 and TRBJ1-1; D is unclear. The CDR3 length is 11 residues. Trimming pared 4 bases from V and 1 base from J, leaving 4 bases between. CDR1 and CDR2 (germline): GTSNPN, SVGIG (reference sequence).

A few counts support this clone. The CDR3 region is CASMSGQQETQYF. The CDR3 bases are TGTGCCAGCATGTCGGGACAGCAAGAGACCCAGTACTTC. The V and J genes are TRBV5-4 and TRBJ2-5; 7 bases map to TRBD1. V trimming: 6 bases; J trimming: 2 bases; junction bases outside the gene matches: 4. Per the germline V gene, CDR1 is SGHNT and CDR2 is YYREEE (reference sequence). The CDR3 has 13 amino acids.

The rearrangement joins TRBV30 to TRBJ1-6, with D uncertain. Germline V gene data show CDR1 as GTSNPN and CDR2 as SVGIG (reference sequence). Trimming cost V 3 bases and J 0 bases, with 3 bases left between them. The CDR3 runs 13 residues. CDR3 sequence reads: CAWRGSYNSPLHF. Written as DNA, the CDR3 is TGTGCCTGGAGGGGCTCCTATAATTCACCCCTCCACTTT.

The chain links TRBV27 to TRBJ2-4; D is ambiguous. This CDR3 spans 15 amino acids. V dropped 5 bases and J dropped 0 bases, with 11 bases sitting between them. The germline V gene has CDR1 MNHEY and CDR2 SMNVEV (reference sequence). CDR3 protein: CASSPLVIAKNIQYF. The CDR3 DNA sequence: TGTGCCAGCAGTCCTCTCGTTATAGCCAAAAACATTCAGTACTTC.